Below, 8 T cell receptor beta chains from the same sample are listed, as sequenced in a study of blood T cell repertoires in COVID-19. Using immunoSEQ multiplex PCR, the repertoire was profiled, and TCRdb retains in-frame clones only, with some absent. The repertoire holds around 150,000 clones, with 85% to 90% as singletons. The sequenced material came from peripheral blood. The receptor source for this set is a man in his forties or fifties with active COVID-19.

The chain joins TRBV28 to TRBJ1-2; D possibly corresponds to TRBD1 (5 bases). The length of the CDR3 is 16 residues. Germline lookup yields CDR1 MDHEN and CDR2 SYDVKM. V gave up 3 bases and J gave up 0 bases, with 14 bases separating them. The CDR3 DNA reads TGTGCCAGCAGTTTTCTGGGGGGGGATGCTAACTATGGCTACACCTTC. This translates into CASSFLGGDANYGYTF.

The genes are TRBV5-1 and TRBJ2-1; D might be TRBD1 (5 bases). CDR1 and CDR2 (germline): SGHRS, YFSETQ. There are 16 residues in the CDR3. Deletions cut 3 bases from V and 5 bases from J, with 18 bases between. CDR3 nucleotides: TGCGCCAGCAGCTCAGACGGGTGGGGCTATAACAATGAGCAGTTCTTC. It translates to CASSSDGWGYNNEQFF.

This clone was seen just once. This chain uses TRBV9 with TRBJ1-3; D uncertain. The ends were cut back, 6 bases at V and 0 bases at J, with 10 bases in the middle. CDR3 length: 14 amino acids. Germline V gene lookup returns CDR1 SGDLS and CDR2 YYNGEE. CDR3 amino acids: CASKRTDSGNTIYF. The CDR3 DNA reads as TGTGCCAGCAAGCGGACGGACTCTGGAAACACCATATATTTT.

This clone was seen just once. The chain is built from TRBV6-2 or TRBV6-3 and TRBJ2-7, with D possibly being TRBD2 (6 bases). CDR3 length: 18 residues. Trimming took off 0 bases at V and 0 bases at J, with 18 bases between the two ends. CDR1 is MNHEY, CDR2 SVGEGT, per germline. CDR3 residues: CASSYSSEGRGLSYEQYF. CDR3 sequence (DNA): TGTGCCAGCAGTTACTCGAGTGAGGGGCGGGGCCTCTCCTACGAGCAGTACTTC.

CDR3 DNA sequence: TGTGCCAGCAGTTGGGACAGGGAAGGATCACCCCTCCACTTT. This translates into CASSWDREGSPLHF. V and J are TRBV7-9 and TRBJ1-6; 9 positions agree with TRBD1. V was pared by 6 bases and J by 10 bases, with 7 bases of the junction left unmatched. Germline CDR1 and CDR2: SEHNR and FQNEAQ (reference sequence). There are 14 residues in the CDR3.

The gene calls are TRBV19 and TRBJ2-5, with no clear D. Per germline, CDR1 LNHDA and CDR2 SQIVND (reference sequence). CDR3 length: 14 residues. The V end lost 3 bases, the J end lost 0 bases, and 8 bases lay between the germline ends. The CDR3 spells CASSMAHYQETQYF. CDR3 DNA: TGTGCCAGTAGTATGGCTCATTACCAAGAGACCCAGTACTTC.

CDR3 loop: CASGQGNTGELFF. The CDR3 DNA is TGCGCCAGTGGACAGGGAAACACCGGGGAGCTGTTTTTT. The chain recombines TRBV5-1 with TRBJ2-2; 8 bases agree with TRBD1. The CDR3 runs 13 residues. The V gene end was trimmed by 8 bases and the J gene end by 2 bases; junction bases not matched to a gene: 2. Germline V lookup: CDR1 SGHRS, CDR2 YFSETQ.

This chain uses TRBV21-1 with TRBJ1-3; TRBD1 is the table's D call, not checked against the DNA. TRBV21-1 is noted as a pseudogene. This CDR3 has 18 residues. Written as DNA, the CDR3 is TGTGCCAGCAGCAACGAGTGGACAGCACCTTCCTCTGGAAACACCATATATTTT. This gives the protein CASSNEWTAPSSGNTIYF.